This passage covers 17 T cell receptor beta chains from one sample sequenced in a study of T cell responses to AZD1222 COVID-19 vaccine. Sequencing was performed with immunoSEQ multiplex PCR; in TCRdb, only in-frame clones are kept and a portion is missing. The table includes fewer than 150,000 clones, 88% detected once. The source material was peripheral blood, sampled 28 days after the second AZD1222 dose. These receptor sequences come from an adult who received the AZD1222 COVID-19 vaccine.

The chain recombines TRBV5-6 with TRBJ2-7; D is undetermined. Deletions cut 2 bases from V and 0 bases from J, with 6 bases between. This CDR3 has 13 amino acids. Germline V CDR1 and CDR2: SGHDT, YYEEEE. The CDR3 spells CASSFGSSYEQYF. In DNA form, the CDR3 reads TGTGCCAGCAGCTTCGGCAGCTCCTACGAGCAGTACTTC.

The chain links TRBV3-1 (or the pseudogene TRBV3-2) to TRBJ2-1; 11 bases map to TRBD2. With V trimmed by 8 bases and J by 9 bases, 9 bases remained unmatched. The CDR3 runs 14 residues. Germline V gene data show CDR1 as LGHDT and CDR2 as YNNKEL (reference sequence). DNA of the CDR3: TGTGCCAGCGGAAGTAGCGGGAGGGCCACTGAGCAGTTCTTC. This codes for CASGSSGRATEQFF.

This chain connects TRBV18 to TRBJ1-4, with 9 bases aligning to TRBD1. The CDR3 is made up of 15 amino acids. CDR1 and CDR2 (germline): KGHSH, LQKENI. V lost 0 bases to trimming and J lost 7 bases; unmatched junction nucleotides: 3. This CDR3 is CASSPPTGQGEKLFF. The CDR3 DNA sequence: TGTGCCAGCTCACCACCCACGGGACAGGGTGAAAAACTGTTTTTT.

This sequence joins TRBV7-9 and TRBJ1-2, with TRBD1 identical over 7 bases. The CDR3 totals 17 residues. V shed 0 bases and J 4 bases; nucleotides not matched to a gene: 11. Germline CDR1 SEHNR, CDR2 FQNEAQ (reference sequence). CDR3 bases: TGTGCCAGCAGCTTAGCCTTGGACTCGACAGGGCCCTATGGCTACACCTTC. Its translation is CASSLALDSTGPYGYTF.

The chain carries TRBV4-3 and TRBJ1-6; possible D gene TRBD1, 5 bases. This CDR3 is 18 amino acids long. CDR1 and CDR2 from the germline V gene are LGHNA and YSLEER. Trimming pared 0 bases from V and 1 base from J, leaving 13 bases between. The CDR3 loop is CASSQEGAGWSYNSPLHF. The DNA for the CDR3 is TGCGCCAGCAGCCAAGAAGGGGCAGGGTGGTCCTATAATTCACCCCTCCACTTT.

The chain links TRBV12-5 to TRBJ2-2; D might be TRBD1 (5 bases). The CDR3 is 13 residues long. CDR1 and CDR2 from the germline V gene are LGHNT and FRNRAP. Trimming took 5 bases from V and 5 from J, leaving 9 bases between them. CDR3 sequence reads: CASGASGTGELFF. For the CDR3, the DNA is TGTGCTAGTGGTGCGTCAGGGACCGGGGAGCTGTTTTTT.

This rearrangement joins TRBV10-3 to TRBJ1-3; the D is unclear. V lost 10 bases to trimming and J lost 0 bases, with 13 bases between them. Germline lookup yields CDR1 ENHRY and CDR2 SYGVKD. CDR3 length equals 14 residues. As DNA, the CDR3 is TGTGCCAGTTGGACTGTCGGCTCTGGAAACACCATATATTTT. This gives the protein CASWTVGSGNTIYF.

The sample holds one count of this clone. In nucleotides, the CDR3 is TGTGCCAGCAGCTTATTATCAGGCAATGAGCAGTTCTTC. This encodes CASSLLSGNEQFF. The chain carries TRBV7-9 and TRBJ2-1, with unresolved D. With 2 bases removed from V and 6 bases from J, the gap between germline ends came to 8 bases. The germline V gene has CDR1 SEHNR and CDR2 FQNEAQ (reference sequence). CDR3 length: 13 residues. Filled out from reference TRBV7-9 and TRBJ2-1, the complete variable domain reads DTGVSQNPRHKITKRGQNVTFRCDPISEHNRLYWYRQTLGQGPEFLTYFQNEAQLEKSRLLSDRFSAERPKGSFSTLEIQRTEQGDSAMYLCASSLLSGNEQFFGPGTRLTVL.

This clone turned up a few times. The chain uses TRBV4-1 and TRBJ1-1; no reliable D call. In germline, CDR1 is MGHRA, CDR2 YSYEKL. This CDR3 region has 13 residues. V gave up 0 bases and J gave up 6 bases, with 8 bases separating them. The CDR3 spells CASSQDVSAEAFF. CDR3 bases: TGCGCCAGCAGCCAAGATGTGAGCGCTGAAGCTTTCTTT.

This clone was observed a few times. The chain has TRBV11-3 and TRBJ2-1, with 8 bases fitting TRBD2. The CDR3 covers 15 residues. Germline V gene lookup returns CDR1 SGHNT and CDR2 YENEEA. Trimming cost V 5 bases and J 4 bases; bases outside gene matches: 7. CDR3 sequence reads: CASSTQAGVYNEQFF. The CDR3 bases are TGTGCCAGCAGCACCCAAGCGGGAGTGTACAATGAGCAGTTCTTC.

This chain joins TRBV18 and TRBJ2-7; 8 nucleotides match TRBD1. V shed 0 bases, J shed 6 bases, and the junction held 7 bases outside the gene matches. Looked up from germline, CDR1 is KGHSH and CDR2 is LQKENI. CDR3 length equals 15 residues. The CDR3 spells CASSPPRQGSSEQYF. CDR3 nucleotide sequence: TGTGCCAGCTCACCACCCCGACAGGGGTCAAGCGAGCAGTACTTC.

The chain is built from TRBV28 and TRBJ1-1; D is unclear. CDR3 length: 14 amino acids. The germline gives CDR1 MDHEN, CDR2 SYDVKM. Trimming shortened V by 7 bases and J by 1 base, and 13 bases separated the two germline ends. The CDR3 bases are TGTGCCAGCAACCCTGACACCCGGAACACTGAAGCTTTCTTT. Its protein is CASNPDTRNTEAFF.

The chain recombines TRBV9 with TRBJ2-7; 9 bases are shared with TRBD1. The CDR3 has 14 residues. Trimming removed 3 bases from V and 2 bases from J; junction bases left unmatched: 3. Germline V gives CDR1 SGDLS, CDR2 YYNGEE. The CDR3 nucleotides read TGTGCCAGCAGCGGGGACAGGGCTACCTACGAGCAGTACTTC. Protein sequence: CASSGDRATYEQYF.

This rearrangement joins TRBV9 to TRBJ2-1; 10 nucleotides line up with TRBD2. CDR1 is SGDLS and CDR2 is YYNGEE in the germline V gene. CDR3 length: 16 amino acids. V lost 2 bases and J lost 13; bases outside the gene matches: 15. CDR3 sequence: CASSVPQREGYTEQFF. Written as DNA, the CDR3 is TGTGCCAGCAGCGTTCCCCAGCGGGAGGGTTATACGGAACAGTTCTTC. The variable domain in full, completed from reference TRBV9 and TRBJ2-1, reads DSGVTQTPKHLITATGQRVTLRCSPRSGDLSVYWYQQSLDQGLQFLIQYYNGEERAKGNILERFSAQQFPDLHSELNLSSLELGDSALYFCASSVPQREGYTEQFFGPGTRLTVL.

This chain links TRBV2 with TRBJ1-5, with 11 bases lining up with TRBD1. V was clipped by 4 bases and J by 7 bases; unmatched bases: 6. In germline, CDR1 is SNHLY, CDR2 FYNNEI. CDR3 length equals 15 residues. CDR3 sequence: CASSGERTGGQPQHF. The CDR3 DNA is TGTGCCAGCAGTGGGGAACGGACAGGGGGCCAGCCCCAGCATTTT.

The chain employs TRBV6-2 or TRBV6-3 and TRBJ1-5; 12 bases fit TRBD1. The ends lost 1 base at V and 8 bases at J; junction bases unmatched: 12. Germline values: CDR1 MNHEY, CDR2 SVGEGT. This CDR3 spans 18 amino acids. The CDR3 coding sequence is TGTGCCAGCAGTTACTTTAAGAAACCGGGACAGGGGGCGAAGCCCCAGCATTTT. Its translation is CASSYFKKPGQGAKPQHF.

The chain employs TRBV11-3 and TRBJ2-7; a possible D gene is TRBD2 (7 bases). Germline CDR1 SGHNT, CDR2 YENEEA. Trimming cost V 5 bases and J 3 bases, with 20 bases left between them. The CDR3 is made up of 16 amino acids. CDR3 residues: CASSPQGRGGLYEQYF. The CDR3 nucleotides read TGTGCCAGCAGCCCCCAGGGGAGGGGGGGACTCTACGAGCAGTACTTC.